One and the same sample provided the 25 T cell receptor beta chains below, sequenced in a study of blood T cell repertoires in COVID-19. Data came from immunoSEQ multiplex PCR; TCRdb stores just in-frame clones and leaves some out. The top ten hold 8.8% of the sample, which has some 150,000 clones, approximately 80% seen once. The sequenced sample was peripheral blood. All receptors come from a woman of 80 years or more in a cohort sampled during active or convalescent COVID-19.

V usage is TRBV3-1 (or the pseudogene TRBV3-2) and J usage is TRBJ1-5; D gene ambiguous. The CDR3 covers 15 residues. Germline lookup yields CDR1 LGHDT and CDR2 YNNKEL (reference sequence). The V and J ends lost 0 bases and 2 bases respectively, with 8 bases between them. The CDR3 DNA follows: TGTGCCAGCAGCCAAGACAGACACCGCAATCAGCCCCAGCATTTT. It translates to CASSQDRHRNQPQHF.

The chain recombines TRBV11-2 with TRBJ1-4; D remains ambiguous. V dropped 0 bases and J dropped 6 bases, with 11 bases sitting between them. CDR1 is SGHAT and CDR2 is FQNNGV in the germline V gene. The CDR3 sequence is 15 residues long. CDR3 region: CASSLERANHEKLFF. The DNA for the CDR3 is TGTGCCAGCAGCTTAGAGCGGGCCAATCATGAAAAACTGTTTTTT.

V and J are TRBV9 and TRBJ2-5; 11 bases line up with TRBD1. CDR3 length equals 15 residues. Unmatched junction bases numbered 7, after V lost 4 bases and J lost 5 bases. Germline V gene lookup returns CDR1 SGDLS and CDR2 YYNGEE. CDR3 residues: CASSQGTGGFETQYF. The CDR3 nucleotides are TGTGCCAGCAGCCAGGGGACAGGGGGATTCGAGACCCAGTACTTC.

This clone appeared a single time. The J gene is TRBJ1-5, the V gene TRBV19, with 8 bases fitting TRBD1. The CDR3 is made up of 16 amino acids. Germline trimming cut 6 bases from V and 6 bases from J; bases unmatched to any gene: 13. CDR1 and CDR2 (germline): LNHDA, SQIVND (reference sequence). The CDR3 reads CASSSNLRGLFQPQHF. The DNA for the CDR3 is TGTGCCAGTAGCTCCAACCTCAGGGGGCTCTTTCAGCCCCAGCATTTT.

In this sample, this clone turned up a few times. The rearrangement joins TRBV23-1 to TRBJ1-5; 10 bases are a match to TRBD1. TRBV23-1 is an open reading frame whose function is uncertain. CDR3 length: 18 residues. Trimming removed 6 bases from V and 1 base from J; junction bases left unmatched: 12. The CDR3 coding sequence is TGCGCCAGCAGCCCGGGACAGGGGCCAGGGGGGAGCAATCAGCCCCAGCATTTT. This encodes CASSPGQGPGGSNQPQHF.

This clone appeared once. The chain links TRBV19 to TRBJ2-3, with 8 bases identical to TRBD2. This CDR3 has 15 amino acids. Germline lookup yields CDR1 LNHDA and CDR2 SQIVND (reference sequence). V was pared by 3 bases and J by 0 bases, with 2 bases of the junction left unmatched. CDR3: CASSIQRGSTDTQYF. The CDR3 coding sequence is TGTGCCAGTAGTATCCAGCGGGGGAGCACAGATACGCAGTATTTT.

This chain uses TRBV3-1 (or the pseudogene TRBV3-2) with TRBJ1-4; 9 bases are a match to TRBD1. V lost 1 base, J lost 7 bases, and 7 bases stayed unmatched. The CDR3 covers 16 residues. The germline CDR1 and CDR2 sequences are LGHDT and YNNKEL (reference sequence). The CDR3 region has the DNA TGTGCCAGCAGCCAAGGCCCAGGGACAGGGAGTGAAAAACTGTTTTTT. This gives the protein CASSQGPGTGSEKLFF.

The rearrangement links TRBV29-1 to TRBJ2-5; possibly TRBD2 for D (6 bases). The CDR3 is 15 residues long. Per the germline V gene, CDR1 is SQVTM and CDR2 is ANQGSEA. The CDR3 loop is CSAPRGGVYQETQYF. CDR3 in DNA: TGCAGTGCCCCTCGAGGCGGGGTGTACCAAGAGACCCAGTACTTC.

V and J are TRBV12-5 and TRBJ2-5, with unresolved D. In germline, CDR1 is LGHNT, CDR2 FRNRAP. The CDR3 extends over 16 amino acids. Trimming pared 5 bases from V and 3 bases from J, leaving 19 bases between. The DNA for the CDR3 is TGTGCTAGTGGTGCCCCCCGCGGAGAAGTAGAAGAGACCCAGTACTTC. Amino acid sequence: CASGAPRGEVEETQYF.

DNA for the CDR3: TGTGCCAGCAGCTTAGTGACTATCGGGACAGGGGGCCCTCGGGACTATGGCTACACCTTC. Its protein is CASSLVTIGTGGPRDYGYTF. The V gene is TRBV7-8, the J gene TRBJ1-2; 12 bases line up with TRBD1. The CDR3 sequence is 20 residues long. The J segment lost 3 bases and the V segment lost 1 base, leaving 15 bases of the junction unmatched. CDR1 and CDR2 from the germline V gene are SGHVS and FQNEAQ.

This chain connects TRBV4-1 to TRBJ1-4; no definite D call. The CDR3 loop spans 12 amino acids. Between the trimmed V and J ends, which lost 1 base and 10 bases, there was a span of 7 bases. Looked up from germline, CDR1 is MGHRA and CDR2 is YSYEKL. CDR3 region: CASSQGAGKLFF. CDR3 in DNA: TGCGCCAGCAGCCAAGGAGCGGGAAAACTGTTTTTT.

The rearrangement joins TRBV4-3 to TRBJ1-2; D possibly corresponds to TRBD1 (6 bases). V was clipped by 2 bases and J by 7 bases, with 14 bases between them. The CDR3 contains 14 residues. Germline V gene data show CDR1 as LGHNA and CDR2 as YSLEER. The CDR3: CASSQSRGTGGYTF. The CDR3 DNA reads TGCGCCAGCAGCCAAAGTAGGGGGACGGGTGGCTACACCTTC.

This clone was picked up a small number of times. This chain connects TRBV27 to TRBJ1-6, with TRBD1 matching over 9 bases. The CDR3 loop spans 15 amino acids. After removal of 5 bases from V and 9 bases from J, the junction contained 8 bases not matched to a gene. The germline CDR1 and CDR2 sequences are MNHEY and SMNVEV (reference sequence). The chain's CDR3 is CASSASQGAGSPLHF. In nucleotides, the CDR3 is TGTGCCAGCAGTGCATCACAGGGGGCGGGTTCACCCCTCCACTTT.

V and J are TRBV19 and TRBJ1-6, with 7 bases matching TRBD1. Germline V gene data show CDR1 as LNHDA and CDR2 as SQIVND (reference sequence). There are 14 residues in the CDR3. V lost 6 bases and J lost 8; bases outside the gene matches: 7. In nucleotides, the CDR3 is TGTGCCAGTAGACCGACAGGGTGGGATTCACCCCTCCACTTT. Its translation is CASRPTGWDSPLHF.

The chain joins TRBV18 to TRBJ2-5; TRBD2 matches 8 bases. The ends lost 6 bases at V and 1 base at J; junction bases unmatched: 1. This CDR3 spans 13 amino acids. CDR1 and CDR2 from the germline V gene are KGHSH and LQKENI. The CDR3 DNA reads TGTGCCAGCTCTGCGGGGGGCCAAGAGACCCAGTACTTC. This encodes CASSAGGQETQYF.

The genes are TRBV3-1 (or the pseudogene TRBV3-2) and TRBJ1-1; D not certain. The CDR3 runs 13 residues. Deletions cut 9 bases from V and 8 bases from J, with 19 bases between. CDR1 LGHDT and CDR2 YNNKEL come from the germline V gene (reference sequence). This CDR3 reads CASSSSWKSEAFF. The CDR3, as DNA: TGTGCCAGTTCTAGCTCATGGAAGTCGGAAGCTTTCTTT.

The chain is built from TRBV2 and TRBJ1-1; TRBD1 agrees at 7 bases. This CDR3 contains 14 residues. V shed 3 bases, J shed 2 bases, and the junction held 3 bases outside the gene matches. CDR1 and CDR2 from the germline V gene are SNHLY and FYNNEI. The CDR3 loop is CASSDRQGNTEAFF. The CDR3 DNA follows: TGTGCCAGCAGTGACAGACAGGGTAACACTGAAGCTTTCTTT.

The V and J genes are TRBV18 and TRBJ2-3, with TRBD2 matching 7 bases. This CDR3 region has 15 residues. The ends lost 3 bases at V and 6 bases at J; junction bases unmatched: 9. Per germline, CDR1 KGHSH and CDR2 LQKENI. The CDR3 coding sequence is TGTGCCAGCTCACCCACAAAGACTAGCTTGGATACGCAGTATTTT. Its protein is CASSPTKTSLDTQYF.

This clone showed up just a few times. The chain uses TRBV7-9 and TRBJ1-3; the D is unclear. Trimming stripped 2 bases from V and 0 bases from J, with 11 bases between. The germline gives CDR1 SEHNR, CDR2 FQNEAQ (reference sequence). The CDR3 has 16 amino acids. The CDR3 sequence: CASSLLQSYSGNTIYF. The CDR3 DNA follows: TGTGCCAGCAGCTTACTACAGAGCTACTCTGGAAACACCATATATTTT. The entire variable domain, with the rest obtained from reference TRBV7-9 and TRBJ1-3, is as follows: DTGVSQNPRHKITKRGQNVTFRCDPISEHNRLYWYRQTLGQGPEFLTYFQNEAQLEKSRLLSDRFSAERPKGSFSTLEIQRTEQGDSAMYLCASSLLQSYSGNTIYFGEGSWLTVV.

This clone was detected only once. This rearrangement joins TRBV3-1 (or the pseudogene TRBV3-2) to TRBJ2-7; D uncertain. The CDR3 length is 11 residues. Trimming took 1 base from V and 9 from J, leaving 7 bases between them. CDR1 and CDR2 (germline): LGHDT, YNNKEL (reference sequence). The CDR3 loop reads CASSQGLVQYF. Written as DNA, the CDR3 is TGTGCCAGCAGCCAAGGGCTAGTGCAGTACTTC.

The chain links TRBV7-8 to TRBJ2-1, with TRBD1 identical over 8 bases. The CDR3 has 15 amino acids. J gave up 4 bases and V 5 bases, and 7 bases lay outside the gene matches. Germline V gene data show CDR1 as SGHVS and CDR2 as FQNEAQ. The DNA of the CDR3 is TGTGCCAGCAGCACGACAGGGGTGCCTTACAATGAGCAGTTCTTC. Its protein is CASSTTGVPYNEQFF.

CDR3 sequence (DNA): TGTGCCAGCAGCCGCGCCCCGGTCACAGATACGCAGTATTTT. It specifies CASSRAPVTDTQYF. The chain uses TRBV6-5 and TRBJ2-3; D unclear. The CDR3 runs to 14 residues. Germline loops: CDR1 MNHEY, CDR2 SVGAGI. Trimming shortened V by 6 bases and J by 2 bases, and 12 bases separated the two germline ends.

The V and J genes are TRBV6-8 and TRBJ2-5; maybe TRBD2 (5 bases). The V gene lost 7 bases and the J gene lost 5 bases, with 17 bases spanning the gap. The CDR3 is 14 residues long. Looked up from germline, CDR1 is MNHGY and CDR2 is SAAAGT. CDR3 residues: CASMLERSWETQYF. For the CDR3, the DNA is TGTGCCAGCATGTTGGAGCGGTCCTGGGAGACCCAGTACTTC.

This rearrangement joins TRBV9 to TRBJ1-2, with D uncertain. Germline V gives CDR1 SGDLS, CDR2 YYNGEE. The CDR3 spans 16 residues. The germline V and J ends were trimmed by 5 bases and 4 bases, with 21 bases remaining between them. The CDR3 coding sequence is TGTGCCAGCAGTTCCGGGATTTCCTATCTGCGCTATGGCTACACCTTC. Amino acid sequence: CASSSGISYLRYGYTF.

The chain employs TRBV4-2 and TRBJ1-3; D remains unclear. The CDR3 spans 14 residues. Trimming pared 4 bases from V and 0 bases from J, leaving 7 bases between. CDR1 and CDR2 from the germline V gene are LGHNA and YNFKEQ. CDR3: CASSLQSSGNTIYF. Here the CDR3 DNA reads TGTGCCAGCAGCCTACAGAGCTCTGGAAACACCATATATTTT.